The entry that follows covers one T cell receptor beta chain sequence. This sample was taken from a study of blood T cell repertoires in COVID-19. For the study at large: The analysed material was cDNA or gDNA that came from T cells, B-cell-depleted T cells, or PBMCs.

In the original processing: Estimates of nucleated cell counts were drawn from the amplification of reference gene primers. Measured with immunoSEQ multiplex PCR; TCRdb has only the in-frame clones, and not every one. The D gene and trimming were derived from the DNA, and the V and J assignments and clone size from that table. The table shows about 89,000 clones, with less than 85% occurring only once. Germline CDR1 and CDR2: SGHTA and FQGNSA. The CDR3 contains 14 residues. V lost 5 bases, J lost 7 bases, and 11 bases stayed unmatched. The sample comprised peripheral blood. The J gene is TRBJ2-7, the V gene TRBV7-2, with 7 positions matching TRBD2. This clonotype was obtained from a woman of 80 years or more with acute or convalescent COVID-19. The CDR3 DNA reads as TGTGCCAGCAGCCAATCTGGACTAGTCGGTGAGCAGTACTTC. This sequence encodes CASSQSGLVGEQYF.